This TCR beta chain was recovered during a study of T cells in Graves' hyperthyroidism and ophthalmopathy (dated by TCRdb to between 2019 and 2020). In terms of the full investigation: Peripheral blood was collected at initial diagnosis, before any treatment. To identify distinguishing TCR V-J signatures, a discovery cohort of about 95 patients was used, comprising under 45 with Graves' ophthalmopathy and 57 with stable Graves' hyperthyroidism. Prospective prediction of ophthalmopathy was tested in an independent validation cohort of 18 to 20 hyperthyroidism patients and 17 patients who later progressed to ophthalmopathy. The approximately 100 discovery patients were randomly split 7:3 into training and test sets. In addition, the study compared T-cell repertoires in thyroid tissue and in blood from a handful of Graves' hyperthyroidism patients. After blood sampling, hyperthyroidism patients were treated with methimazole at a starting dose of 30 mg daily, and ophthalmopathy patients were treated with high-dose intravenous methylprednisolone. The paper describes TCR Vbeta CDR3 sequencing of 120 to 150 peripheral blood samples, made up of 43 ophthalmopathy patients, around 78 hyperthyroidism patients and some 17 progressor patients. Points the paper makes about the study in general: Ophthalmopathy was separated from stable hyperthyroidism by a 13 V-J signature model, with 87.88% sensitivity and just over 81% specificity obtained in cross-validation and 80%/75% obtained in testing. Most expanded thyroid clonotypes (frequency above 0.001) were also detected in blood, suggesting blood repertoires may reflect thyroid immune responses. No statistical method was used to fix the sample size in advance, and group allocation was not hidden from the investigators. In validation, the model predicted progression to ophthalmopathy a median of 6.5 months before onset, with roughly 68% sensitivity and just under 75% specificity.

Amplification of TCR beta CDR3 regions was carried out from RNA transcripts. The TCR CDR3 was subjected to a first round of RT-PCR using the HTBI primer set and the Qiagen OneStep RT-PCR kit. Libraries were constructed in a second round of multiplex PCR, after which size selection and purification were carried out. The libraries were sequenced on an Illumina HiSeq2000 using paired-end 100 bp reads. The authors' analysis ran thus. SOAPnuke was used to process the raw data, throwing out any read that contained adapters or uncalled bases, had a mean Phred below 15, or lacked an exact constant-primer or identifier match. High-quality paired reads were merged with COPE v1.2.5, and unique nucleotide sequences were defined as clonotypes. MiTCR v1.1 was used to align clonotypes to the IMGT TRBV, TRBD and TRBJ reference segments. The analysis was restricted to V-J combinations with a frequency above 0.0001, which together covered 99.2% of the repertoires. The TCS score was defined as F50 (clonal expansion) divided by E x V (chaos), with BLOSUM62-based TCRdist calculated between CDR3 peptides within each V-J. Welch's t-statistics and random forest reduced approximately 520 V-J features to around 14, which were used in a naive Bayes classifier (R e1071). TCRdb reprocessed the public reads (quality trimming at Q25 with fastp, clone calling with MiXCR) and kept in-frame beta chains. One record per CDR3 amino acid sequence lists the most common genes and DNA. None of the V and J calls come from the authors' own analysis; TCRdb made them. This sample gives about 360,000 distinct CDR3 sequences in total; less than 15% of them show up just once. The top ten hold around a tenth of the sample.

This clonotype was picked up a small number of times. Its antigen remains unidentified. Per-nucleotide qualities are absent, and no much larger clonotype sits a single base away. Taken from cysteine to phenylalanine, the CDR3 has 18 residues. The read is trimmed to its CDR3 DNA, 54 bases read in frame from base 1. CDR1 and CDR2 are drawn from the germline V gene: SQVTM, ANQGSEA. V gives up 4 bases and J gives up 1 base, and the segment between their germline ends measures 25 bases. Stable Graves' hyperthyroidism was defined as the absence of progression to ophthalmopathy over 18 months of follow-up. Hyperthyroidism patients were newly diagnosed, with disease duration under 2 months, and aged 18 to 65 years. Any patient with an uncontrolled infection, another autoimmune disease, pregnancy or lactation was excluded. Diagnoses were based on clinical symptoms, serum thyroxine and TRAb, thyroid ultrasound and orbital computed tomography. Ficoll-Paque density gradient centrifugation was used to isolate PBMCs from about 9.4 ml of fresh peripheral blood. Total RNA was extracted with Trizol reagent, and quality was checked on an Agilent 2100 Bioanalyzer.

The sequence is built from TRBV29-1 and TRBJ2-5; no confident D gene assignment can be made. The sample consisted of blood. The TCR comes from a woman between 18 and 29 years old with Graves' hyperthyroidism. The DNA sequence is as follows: TGCAGCGTTGCGGGCAACCGGGTCCCCCGAACCTTCCAAGAGACCCAGTACTTC. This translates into CSVAGNRVPRTFQETQYF.